This T cell receptor beta chain is drawn from a study of blood T cell repertoires in COVID-19. The overall study: Samples representing acute and convalescent COVID-19 were sourced from the United States, Italy and Spain. In each case, the material was cDNA or gDNA derived from T cells, B-cell-depleted T cells, or PBMCs.

This clone came up once. Germline CDR1 and CDR2: SGHDN and FVKESK. Trimming took 4 bases from V and 2 from J; bases not matched to a gene: 0. CDR3 size: 14 residues. Authors' data handling: How many nucleated cells were present was estimated from reference gene primer amplification. Data came from immunoSEQ multiplex PCR; TCRdb stores just in-frame clones and leaves some out. The V and J calls and clone size were taken over from that table, and D and trimming were inferred from the DNA. The sample consists of 200,000 to 250,000 clones, roughly 86% of them appearing once. Sequenced sample: peripheral blood. The clonotype was recovered from a woman aged 60-75 years with acute or convalescent COVID-19. The rearrangement links TRBV14 to TRBJ1-2, with TRBD1 identical over 11 bases. The DNA for the CDR3 is TGTGCCAGCAGCCGGGACAGGGGGAACTATGGCTACACCTTC. Protein sequence: CASSRDRGNYGYTF.